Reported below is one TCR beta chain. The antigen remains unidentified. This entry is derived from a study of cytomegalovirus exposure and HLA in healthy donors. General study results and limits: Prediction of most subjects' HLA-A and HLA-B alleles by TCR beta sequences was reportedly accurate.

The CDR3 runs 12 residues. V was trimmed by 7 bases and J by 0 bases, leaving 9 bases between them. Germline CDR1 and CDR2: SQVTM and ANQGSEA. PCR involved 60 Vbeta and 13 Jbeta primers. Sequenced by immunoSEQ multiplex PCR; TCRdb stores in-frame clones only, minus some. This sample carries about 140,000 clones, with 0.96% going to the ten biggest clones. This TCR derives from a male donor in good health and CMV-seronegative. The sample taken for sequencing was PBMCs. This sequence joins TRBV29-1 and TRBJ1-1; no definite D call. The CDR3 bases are TGCAGCGCCACAGTGATGAACACTGAAGCTTTCTTT. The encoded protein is CSATVMNTEAFF.